The entry below gives a single TCR beta chain sequence along with its context. The method was immunoSEQ multiplex PCR; TCRdb's version includes in-frame clones alone and lacks a portion of them. The sample yields some 77,000 clones, 92% seen once. The record originates from a study of technical replicates of blood from several donors. CDR3 length equals 15 residues. Trimming took off 2 bases at V and 4 bases at J, with 14 bases between the two ends. Germline values: CDR1 LGHNT, CDR2 FRNRAP. The sequenced sample was T cells isolated from PBMCs. This sequence was found in a human donor in good health. The chain carries TRBV12-5 and TRBJ1-1; possible D gene TRBD1, 6 bases. CDR3: CASGLMTGTPTEAFF. CDR3 sequence (DNA): TGTGCTAGTGGTTTGATGACAGGAACGCCCACTGAAGCTTTCTTT. The full variable domain, in which reference TRBV12-5 and TRBJ1-1 provide the parts outside the CDR3, is DARVTQTPRHKVTEMGQEVTMRCQPILGHNTVFWYRQTMMQGLELLAYFRNRAPLDDSGMPKDRFSAEMPDATLATLKIQPSEPRDSAVYFCASGLMTGTPTEAFFGQGTRLTVV.